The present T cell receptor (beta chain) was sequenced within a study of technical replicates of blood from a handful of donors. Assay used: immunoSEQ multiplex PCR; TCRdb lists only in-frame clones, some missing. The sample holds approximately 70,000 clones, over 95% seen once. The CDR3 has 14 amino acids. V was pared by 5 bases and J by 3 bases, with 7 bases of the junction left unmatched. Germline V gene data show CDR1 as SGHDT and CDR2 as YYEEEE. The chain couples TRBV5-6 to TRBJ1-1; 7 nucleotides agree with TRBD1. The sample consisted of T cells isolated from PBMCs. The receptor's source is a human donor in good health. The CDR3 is CASRTRDSHTEAFF. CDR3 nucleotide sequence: TGTGCCAGCAGGACTAGGGACAGCCACACTGAAGCTTTCTTT. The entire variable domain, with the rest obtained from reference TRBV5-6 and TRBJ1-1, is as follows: DAGVTQSPTHLIKTRGQQVTLRCSPKSGHDTVSWYQQALGQGPQFIFQYYEEEERQRGNFPDRFSGHQFPNYSSELNVNALLLGDSALYLCASRTRDSHTEAFFGQGTRLTVV.